The 17 T cell receptor beta chains listed next were all sequenced from one sample in a study of blood T cell repertoires in COVID-19. The data were produced by immunoSEQ multiplex PCR, yet TCRdb's version contains in-frame clones alone and is incomplete. The sample lists hundreds of thousands of clones; about four fifths were seen once. The specimen sequenced was peripheral blood. The receptors shown here come from an elderly man with acute or convalescent COVID-19.

This clone was observed a few times. The chain is built from TRBV19 and TRBJ1-2; 9 nucleotides match TRBD1. The CDR3 totals 17 residues. J lost 8 bases, V lost 5 bases, and 18 bases had no gene match. Germline CDR1 LNHDA, CDR2 SQIVND (reference sequence). This CDR3 reads CASSPSAQRTGAGGYTF. The CDR3 DNA reads as TGTGCCAGTAGTCCCTCAGCGCAACGGACAGGGGCGGGGGGCTACACCTTC.

This clone was counted a single time. The chain is built from TRBV2 and TRBJ1-5; D not resolved. Looked up from germline, CDR1 is SNHLY and CDR2 is FYNNEI. V was shortened by 6 bases and J by 1 base, with 13 bases between the two germline ends. The CDR3 consists of 15 residues. The DNA of the CDR3 is TGTGCCAGCAGATTCGGTGGGCAGAGCAATCAGCCCCAGCATTTT. This encodes CASRFGGQSNQPQHF.

This clone has only one observation. V usage is TRBV30 and J usage is TRBJ2-6, with D maybe TRBD1 (6 bases). The CDR3 loop spans 18 amino acids. Germline assignment: CDR1 GTSNPN and CDR2 SVGIG (reference sequence). The germline V and J ends were trimmed by 5 bases and 0 bases, with 20 bases remaining between them. The CDR3 DNA sequence: TGTGCCTGGGGAAACGAGGGGGACCTCTTCTCTGGGGCCAACGTCCTGACTTTC. This translates into CAWGNEGDLFSGANVLTF.

The chain joins TRBV5-4 to TRBJ2-3; D gene uncertain. Trimming shortened V by 4 bases and J by 5 bases, and 11 bases separated the two germline ends. There are 13 residues in the CDR3. The V gene's germline CDR1 is SGHNT and CDR2 YYREEE (reference sequence). The CDR3 region is CASSPPRVDTQYF. The CDR3 nucleotides read TGTGCCAGCAGCCCCCCCCGGGTAGATACGCAGTATTTT.

This clone was counted once. The chain combines TRBV28 with TRBJ2-2, with D possibly TRBD1 on 7 matching bases. Trimming shortened V by 0 bases and J by 7 bases, and 15 bases separated the two germline ends. The CDR3 consists of 16 residues. Per germline, CDR1 MDHEN and CDR2 SYDVKM. CDR3 residues: CASSLWAGGKGGELFF. In DNA, the CDR3 is TGTGCCAGCAGTTTATGGGCAGGGGGGAAAGGCGGGGAGCTGTTTTTT.

This clone occurred once. This chain joins TRBV7-9 and TRBJ1-6; 9 bases fit TRBD1. V trimming: 1 base; J trimming: 9 bases; junction bases outside the gene matches: 7. Germline V gives CDR1 SEHNR, CDR2 FQNEAQ (reference sequence). The CDR3 extends over 16 amino acids. The CDR3 DNA reads as TGTGCCAGCAGCTTAGGGGGGACAGGGCCCTCTTCACCCCTCCACTTT. This codes for CASSLGGTGPSSPLHF.

The chain recombines TRBV9 with TRBJ2-3, with 8 bases that match TRBD1. J was trimmed by 4 bases and V by 2 bases; bases with no gene match: 9. This CDR3 contains 16 residues. Per germline, CDR1 SGDLS and CDR2 YYNGEE. This CDR3 is CASSVGRGHFADTQYF. The DNA of the CDR3 is TGTGCCAGCAGCGTCGGCAGGGGGCACTTCGCAGATACGCAGTATTTT.

This chain joins TRBV5-1 and TRBJ2-1; 8 nucleotides align to TRBD1. J lost 2 bases, V lost 1 base, and 8 bases had no gene match. The length of the CDR3 is 17 residues. Per germline, CDR1 SGHRS and CDR2 YFSETQ. Written as DNA, the CDR3 is TGCGCCAGCAGCTTGACCGGGACAGGTTTGGCCTACAATGAGCAGTTCTTC. Translation gives CASSLTGTGLAYNEQFF.

The chain uses TRBV6-5 and TRBJ1-4, with TRBD1 as a possible D gene (6 bases). Trimming pared 2 bases from V and 11 bases from J, leaving 15 bases between. Germline V gives CDR1 MNHEY, CDR2 SVGAGI. The CDR3 is made up of 14 amino acids. CDR3 in amino acids: CASSYVGGRKKLFF. The CDR3 DNA is TGTGCCAGCAGTTACGTGGGGGGGCGGAAGAAACTGTTTTTT.

CDR3 DNA: TGTGCCAGCAGTTCCTTGGGACCTATGGGGGGGGAGACCCAGTACTTC. This gives the protein CASSSLGPMGGETQYF. The rearrangement joins TRBV6-6 to TRBJ2-5, with TRBD2 matching 7 bases. Germline lookup yields CDR1 MNHNY and CDR2 SVGAGI (reference sequence). CDR3 length: 16 residues. The junction had 13 bases not matched to a gene; V was cut back by 4 bases and J by 5 bases.

The gene calls are TRBV6-2 or TRBV6-3 and TRBJ2-5; 13 positions match TRBD2. The V segment lost 2 bases and the J segment 3 bases; nucleotides outside the gene matches: 6. Germline V gene lookup returns CDR1 MNHEY and CDR2 SVGEGT. This CDR3 region has 17 residues. CDR3 sequence: CASSYPLGLAGEETQYF. In DNA, the CDR3 is TGTGCCAGCAGTTACCCTCTCGGACTAGCGGGAGAAGAGACCCAGTACTTC.

The genes are TRBV19 and TRBJ1-2; 7 bases map to TRBD1. The J segment lost 1 base and the V segment lost 3 bases, leaving 8 bases of the junction unmatched. Germline lookup yields CDR1 LNHDA and CDR2 SQIVND (reference sequence). The CDR3 is made up of 16 amino acids. CDR3 DNA: TGTGCCAGTAGTATGACCTGGGACAGCTATAACTATGGCTACACCTTC. Residues: CASSMTWDSYNYGYTF.

The V call is TRBV18, the J call TRBJ1-2, with a tentative D call TRBD1 (5 bases). Trimming removed 0 bases at V and 7 bases at J, with 9 bases between. CDR3 size: 13 residues. Germline loops: CDR1 KGHSH, CDR2 LQKENI. The CDR3 is CASSPPTTVGYTF. The CDR3 nucleotides are TGTGCCAGCTCACCACCGACGACAGTTGGCTACACCTTC.

The rearrangement joins TRBV28 to TRBJ1-6; no clear D. Germline CDR1 MDHEN, CDR2 SYDVKM. This CDR3 comprises 12 residues. The germline V and J ends were trimmed by 5 bases and 8 bases, with 7 bases remaining between them. The CDR3 DNA follows: TGTGCCAGCAGTCTCACAGATTCACCCCTCCACTTT. Protein product: CASSLTDSPLHF. The full variable domain, its missing parts supplied by reference TRBV28 and TRBJ1-6, is DVKVTQSSRYLVKRTGEKVFLECVQDMDHENMFWYRQDPGLGLRLIYFSYDVKMKEKGDIPEGYSVSREKKERFSLILESASTNQTSMYLCASSLTDSPLHFGNGTRLTVT.

This chain links TRBV18 with TRBJ1-1, with 7 bases fitting TRBD1. The J segment lost 11 bases and the V segment lost 3 bases, leaving 12 bases of the junction unmatched. The CDR3 has 14 residues. CDR1 is KGHSH, CDR2 LQKENI, per germline. The DNA for the CDR3 is TGTGCCAGCTCACCCGGGACAGACCTACCTAGGGCTTTCTTT. Encoded protein: CASSPGTDLPRAFF.

V and J are TRBV6-5 and TRBJ1-3; tentative D call: TRBD1 (5 bases). The CDR3 has 15 amino acids. Trimming removed 0 bases from V and 4 bases from J, with 10 bases in between. From germline, CDR1 is MNHEY and CDR2 SVGAGI. Written as DNA, the CDR3 is TGTGCCAGCAGTTACTCCCCCCAGGGAGGAAACACCATATATTTT. This translates into CASSYSPQGGNTIYF.

The V and J genes are TRBV5-1 and TRBJ2-7; D remains unclear. The CDR3 is made up of 14 amino acids. Trimming stripped 4 bases from V and 5 bases from J, with 16 bases between. Germline values: CDR1 SGHRS, CDR2 YFSETQ. CDR3 nucleotide sequence: TGCGCCAGCAGCGCAGTTAAAGGTAGCCACGAGCAGTACTTC. Its protein product is CASSAVKGSHEQYF.